This T cell receptor beta chain was recorded in a study of blood T cell repertoires in COVID-19 (TCRdb year 2020). In terms of the full investigation: Samples from collaborators originated in the United States, Italy and Spain and spanned both the acute and convalescent phases of COVID-19. The prospective study material was composed of cDNA or gDNA derived from T cells, B-cell-depleted T cells, or PBMCs. The dataset comprised deeply sampled blood TCRbeta repertoires from subjects exposed to, actively infected with, or recovered from COVID-19. A freely available public database, intended as a resource for researchers studying the immune response to SARS-CoV-2, is where the repertoires were released. Samples were obtained from the ongoing ImmuneRACE study (first 160 participants) and from about 1,300 subjects provided by 6 global collaborators. Nearly every sample came with metadata listing a de-identified subject ID, COVID-19 status, age in years and sex. Where available, HLA class I and class II types were obtained from metadata supplied by the sample provider rather than from assay-based typing. Beyond this particular receptor, the publication reports: How much clinical and demographic metadata was included differed by source and by participant, and the metadata was provided uncurated.

TCRbeta CDR3 regions were amplified from genomic DNA using the immunoSEQ Assay, a bias-controlled multiplex PCR. The authors processed their data as follows. Nucleated cell counts per sample were estimated from amplification of reference gene primers within the assay. Sequence reads were collapsed and filtered to measure the absolute abundance of every unique TCRbeta CDR3 rearrangement. For each sample, productive Simpson clonality was calculated as the square root of Simpson's diversity index over productive rearrangements. As stored in TCRdb, this immuneACCESS dataset retains in-frame rearrangements with V and J assigned. A fraction of the clones does not appear; measured against another copy, unresolved V genes explain less than half of the discrepancy, and the remainder lacks a known reason. That table supplies the V and J calls and clone size; D and trimming were determined from the DNA. The sample table shows a few hundred thousand clones, and approximately 86% are seen once. The ten largest clones add up to 1.5% to 2% of the sample.

In regard to this clone: Which antigen it targets is not known. No clone much larger than this one lies a single base away; base qualities are absent.

Participants in the prospective study were enrolled through a virtual design, were aged 18 to 89 years, and lived in approximately 25 United States geographic areas. To assign participants to cohorts, the prospective study relied on clinical history that participants themselves reported in a screening survey and a study questionnaire. Recovered participants in ImmuneRACE Cohort 3 were defined as having two consecutive negative NP/OP PCR tests, clearance from a healthcare professional, or resolution of symptoms. Each participant in the prospective study had whole blood, serum and a nasopharyngeal or oropharyngeal swab collected by mobile phlebotomists. Participants in the prospective study had the option to provide additional blood draws and questionnaires over an approximately 2-month period. Blood samples from the prospective study were shipped frozen or at room temperature prior to DNA extraction.

Sequencing input: PBMCs or T cells enriched from blood (not recorded which). The sequence was collected from a woman in her forties or fifties who had recovered from COVID-19.

The base sequence is TGTGCCAGCAGTTACTCGGTGGCGGGAGGGCCCAATGAGCAGTTCTTC. This encodes CASSYSVAGGPNEQFF. The sequence joins TRBV6-5 to TRBJ2-1; 9 central bases correspond to TRBD2. V is pruned by 0 bases and J by 6 bases, leaving 6 bases of the junction without a gene match. The germline V gene gives CDR1 as MNHEY and CDR2 as SVGAGI. The CDR3 starts with the cysteine, ends with the phenylalanine, and has 16 residues. Just the 48-base CDR3 DNA is kept, in frame starting at base 1.